The sequence of this TCR beta chain was determined in a study of radiation and T cells in renal cell carcinoma. Study-wide points: No pretreatment tumor biopsies were available for baseline clonotypes. Top tumor clonotypes rose in blood 2 weeks post-radiation, then contracted.

This clone was recorded once. Antigen: not known. This CDR3 spans 14 amino acids. Trimming shortened V by 2 bases and J by 3 bases, and 12 bases separated the two germline ends. The germline CDR1 and CDR2 sequences are SGHTS and YDEGEE. TCRdb keeps only in-frame clones here, not all; method: immunoSEQ multiplex PCR. The data hold roughly 78,000 clones, with 82% observed a single time. Noted time point: blood 2 weeks post-SBRT. Treatment of the sample: 15 Gy SBRT to primary tumor, nephrectomy 4 weeks later. Radiation-treated patients gave blood at baseline, week 2 and week 4. Clear cell pathology was present in this patient's renal cell carcinoma.

The source of this sequence is a man aged 55 to 69 with renal cell carcinoma. This chain joins TRBV5-8 and TRBJ2-7, with D maybe TRBD1 (5 bases). The sequences come from blood, collected from a patient whose treatment included radiotherapy and nephrectomy. The CDR3 DNA reads as TGTGCCAGCAGCTTCATGGACAACATCTACGAGCAGTACTTC. It codes for CASSFMDNIYEQYF. Full variable domain (outside the CDR3, taken from reference TRBV5-8 and TRBJ2-7): EAGVTQSPTHLIKTRGQQATLRCSPISGHTSVYWYQQALGLGLQFLLWYDEGEERNRGNFPPRFSGRQFPNYSSELNVNALELEDSALYLCASSFMDNIYEQYFGPGTRLTVT.